The clone carrying this TCR beta chain was observed many times. There are 17 residues in the CDR3. Per germline, CDR1 SGDLS and CDR2 YYNGEE. V dropped 5 bases and J dropped 1; count of bases not matched to a gene: 10. This entry comes from a study of metastatic and nonmetastatic thyroid tumors. MiXCR re-clonotyped the PCR reads for TCRdb. The table includes about 15,000 clones, roughly a quarter detected once. Thyroid surgery took place with no prior treatment in any patient. The chain employs TRBV9 and TRBJ2-1; 9 positions match TRBD1. This TCR came from a female donor with papillary thyroid cancer or a benign thyroid nodule (not recorded which). Some clones in this sample may be carry-over from other donors' samples. The sample comprised tumor tissue. The DNA of the CDR3 is TGTGCCAGCAGTGAACCGGGACAGGGAGAATCCTACAATGAGCAGTTCTTC. Its translation is CASSEPGQGESYNEQFF.